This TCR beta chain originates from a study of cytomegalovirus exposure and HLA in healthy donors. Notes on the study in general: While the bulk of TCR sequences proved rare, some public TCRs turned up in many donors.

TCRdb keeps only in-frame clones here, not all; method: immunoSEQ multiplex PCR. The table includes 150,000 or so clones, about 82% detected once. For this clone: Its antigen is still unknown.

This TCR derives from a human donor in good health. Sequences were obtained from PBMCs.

The CDR3 sequence: CASRWTPVAGVNEQFF. As DNA, the CDR3 is TGTGCCAGCAGATGGACCCCCGTAGCGGGAGTCAATGAGCAGTTCTTC. This chain connects TRBV27 to TRBJ2-1, with 9 bases identical to TRBD2. The CDR3 is made up of 16 amino acids. Looked up from germline, CDR1 is MNHEY and CDR2 is SMNVEV (reference sequence). The V segment lost 6 bases and the J segment 6 bases; nucleotides outside the gene matches: 12.